A single T cell receptor (beta chain) is shown here with its context. Its antigen is as yet unknown. Time point denoted: week 5, during vaccination. The content of each vaccine dose was 300 ug of mutant IDH1 20-mer peptide, and topical imiquimod accompanied it. Germline CDR1 SGHDT, CDR2 YYEEEE. V dropped 3 bases and J dropped 5; count of bases not matched to a gene: 3. CDR3 length: 14 residues. The data are from a study of a mutant IDH1 vaccine in newly diagnosed glioma. The protocol was immunoSEQ multiplex PCR, while the TCRdb copy is restricted to in-frame clones and leaves out a portion. The table has 75,000 to 80,000 clones, more than 85% seen once; the top ten hold approximately 0.6%.

The chain links TRBV5-6 to TRBJ1-5; 9 bases map to TRBD1. The sequenced sample was PBMCs, obtained from a glioma patient whose treatment included an IDH1 peptide vaccine. This TCR was recovered from a woman in her 50s with glioma. The CDR3 bases are TGTGCCAGCAGCTGGGGACAGGGAGATCAGCCCCAGCATTTT. Translating it yields CASSWGQGDQPQHF.